A single sample is the source of the 29 T cell receptor beta chains below, sequenced in a study of cytomegalovirus exposure and HLA in healthy donors. With 60 Vbeta and 13 Jbeta primers, the PCR was carried out. TCRdb keeps only in-frame clones here, not all; method: immunoSEQ multiplex PCR. The table records 180,000 or so clones, roughly four fifths of them present only once. The sample consisted of PBMCs. The receptors derive from a man younger than 30 in good health and CMV-seronegative.

This clone was seen only a few times. V is TRBV5-1 and J is TRBJ2-3; possible D gene TRBD2, 6 bases. This CDR3 has 15 residues. Germline V gene data show CDR1 as SGHRS and CDR2 as YFSETQ. V was shortened by 4 bases and J by 4 bases, with 16 bases between the two germline ends. CDR3 sequence reads: CASSPSPGVADTQYF. CDR3 DNA sequence: TGCGCCAGCAGCCCCTCCCCGGGAGTGGCAGATACGCAGTATTTT.

The V and J genes are TRBV2 and TRBJ2-3; D perhaps matches TRBD2 (5 bases). Germline V gene sequence: CDR1 SNHLY, CDR2 FYNNEI. This CDR3 is built from 13 residues. Trimming pared 6 bases from V and 2 bases from J, leaving 9 bases between. Here the CDR3 reads CASRDLLTDTQYF. The CDR3 DNA follows: TGTGCCAGCAGGGACTTACTCACAGATACGCAGTATTTT.

The gene calls are TRBV7-6 and TRBJ2-7, with 9 bases fitting TRBD1. Unmatched junction bases numbered 3, after V lost 1 base and J lost 5 bases. CDR1 is SGHVS, CDR2 FNYEAQ, per germline. CDR3 length: 14 amino acids. CDR3 protein: CASSLEQGANEQYF. As DNA, the CDR3 is TGTGCCAGCAGCTTAGAACAGGGGGCAAACGAGCAGTACTTC. Full variable domain (remainder filled in from reference TRBV7-6 and TRBJ2-7): GAGVSQSPRYKVTKRGQDVALRCDPISGHVSLYWYRQALGQGPEFLTYFNYEAQQDKSGLPNDRFSAERPEGSISTLTIQRTEQRDSAMYRCASSLEQGANEQYFGPGTRLTVT.

The chain employs TRBV23-1 and TRBJ2-7; D might be TRBD1 (6 bases). TRBV23-1 is filed as an ORF, its function uncertain. The CDR3 length is 20 residues. V lost 8 bases and J lost 3, with 35 bases in between. CDR3 protein: CASQSPLPRTVGLVSYEQYF. The CDR3 DNA reads TGCGCCAGCCAGTCCCCACTCCCCAGGACAGTCGGACTGGTAAGCTACGAGCAGTACTTC.

The chain links TRBV9 to TRBJ1-6; the match to TRBD1 covers 7 bases. This CDR3 spans 18 amino acids. Germline lookup yields CDR1 SGDLS and CDR2 YYNGEE. After removal of 3 bases from V and 5 bases from J, the junction contained 14 bases not matched to a gene. Here the CDR3 DNA reads TGTGCCAGCAGCGGTGGGACCGGGACAGATTTAAATAATTCACCCCTCCACTTT. Translated, it gives CASSGGTGTDLNNSPLHF.

This sequence joins TRBV4-2 and TRBJ2-2; 7 bases agree with TRBD2. From germline, CDR1 is LGHNA and CDR2 YNFKEQ. The CDR3 totals 19 residues. V shed 4 bases and J 2 bases; nucleotides not matched to a gene: 16. The CDR3 DNA follows: TGTGCCAGCAGCCCCCTTCTCGTACTCCTAGCGGACAACACCGGGGAGCTGTTTTTT. Amino acids: CASSPLLVLLADNTGELFF.

This clone was seen a few times. This chain connects TRBV23-1 to TRBJ2-1, with 9 bases that match TRBD2. TRBV23-1 is placed among ORFs of uncertain function. The CDR3 length is 18 residues. The junction had 15 bases not matched to a gene; V was cut back by 3 bases and J by 6 bases. The CDR3 DNA follows: TGCGCCAGCAGTCAGGGGCTAGCGGGGTCATCCAGGGGCAATGAGCAGTTCTTC. It translates to CASSQGLAGSSRGNEQFF.

The CDR3 sequence is CASSLVGGGRSYEQYF. In DNA, the CDR3 is TGCGCCAGCAGCTTGGTAGGGGGGGGTAGGTCCTACGAGCAGTACTTC. The chain links TRBV5-1 to TRBJ2-7, with TRBD2 as a possible D gene (7 bases). Germline lookup yields CDR1 SGHRS and CDR2 YFSETQ. Trimming removed 0 bases at V and 1 base at J, with 14 bases between. The CDR3 has 16 residues.

This chain links TRBV28 with TRBJ2-1, with D possibly TRBD2 on 5 matching bases. V lost 7 bases and J 2 bases, leaving 12 bases between the germline ends. The length of the CDR3 is 14 residues. The germline CDR1 and CDR2 sequences are MDHEN and SYDVKM. CDR3 in amino acids: CASMEAVTYNEQFF. CDR3 coding DNA: TGTGCCAGCATGGAGGCAGTTACCTACAATGAGCAGTTCTTC.

V usage is TRBV7-9 and J usage is TRBJ1-1; D is ambiguous. V was cut by 4 bases and J by 11 bases, with 11 bases left in between. The CDR3 contains 11 residues. Looked up from germline, CDR1 is SEHNR and CDR2 is FQNEAQ (reference sequence). The CDR3 loop reads CASSSFDAAFF. DNA for the CDR3: TGTGCCAGCAGCTCCTTTGATGCGGCTTTCTTT.

This sequence joins TRBV27 and TRBJ2-7, with 9 positions matching TRBD2. The junction had 11 bases not matched to a gene; V was cut back by 1 base and J by 4 bases. Germline CDR1 is MNHEY and CDR2 is SMNVEV (reference sequence). The CDR3 length is 17 residues. CDR3 amino acids: CASSLFPPAGGPYEQYF. The DNA of the CDR3 is TGTGCCAGCAGTTTATTCCCCCCAGCGGGGGGACCTTACGAGCAGTACTTC.

V usage is TRBV4-1 and J usage is TRBJ2-1; 13 nucleotides match TRBD2. V trimming: 4 bases; J trimming: 10 bases; junction bases outside the gene matches: 10. CDR3 size: 16 residues. Germline V gene data show CDR1 as MGHRA and CDR2 as YSYEKL. The CDR3 is CASSRPGTSGIVEQFF. For the CDR3, the DNA is TGCGCCAGCAGCCGACCTGGGACTAGCGGGATAGTCGAGCAGTTCTTC.

The chain employs TRBV7-3 and TRBJ1-1; no firm D call. The germline V gene encodes CDR1 SGHTA and CDR2 FQGTGA. CDR3 size: 13 residues. Deletions cut 5 bases from V and 7 bases from J, with 14 bases between. CDR3: CASSPSNDGEAFF. For the CDR3, the DNA is TGTGCCAGCAGCCCTAGTAACGACGGTGAAGCTTTCTTT.

To note about this clone: One junction end disagrees with the germline gene, perhaps due to a read error. The gene calls are TRBV9 and TRBJ1-4; D ambiguous. The CDR3 extends over 13 amino acids. CDR1 is SGDLS and CDR2 is YYNGEE in the germline V gene. For the CDR3, the DNA is TGTGCCGGCAGCCTAAGCGGTCCTACAAAACTGTTTTTT. Translation gives CAGSLSGPTKLFF.

V is TRBV7-8 and J is TRBJ2-7; tentative D call: TRBD2 (7 bases). This CDR3 has 14 residues. Germline lookup yields CDR1 SGHVS and CDR2 FQNEAQ. V was cut by 5 bases and J by 2 bases, with 13 bases left in between. The CDR3 DNA sequence: TGTGCCAGCAGCGTCGGGGGGCCCCCCTACGAGCAGTACTTC. Protein sequence: CASSVGGPPYEQYF.

The gene calls are TRBV28 and TRBJ1-4, with 7 nucleotides matching TRBD1. Losses at the gene ends were 6 bases for V and 8 bases for J; bases not matched to a gene: 6. There are 13 residues in the CDR3. The germline V gene encodes CDR1 MDHEN and CDR2 SYDVKM. CDR3 coding DNA: TGTGCCAGCAGGTCCATGGACAGGGAAAAACTGTTTTTT. It encodes CASRSMDREKLFF.

The DNA for the CDR3 is TGTGCCAGCCAATGCCCCCCCTCAAGCGGGAGAATCCCAGAGACCCAGTACTTC. Protein sequence: CASQCPPSSGRIPETQYF. The chain joins TRBV11-3 to TRBJ2-5; 8 bases map to TRBD2. The CDR3 runs 18 residues. Germline V lookup: CDR1 SGHNT, CDR2 YENEEA. V was clipped by 8 bases and J by 4 bases; unmatched bases: 21.

V and J are TRBV19 and TRBJ1-2, with 7 bases lining up with TRBD1. Germline CDR1 and CDR2: LNHDA and SQIVND (reference sequence). J lost 5 bases, V lost 3 bases, and 9 bases had no gene match. The CDR3 has 15 amino acids. The CDR3 spells CASSIDREGNYGYTF. For the CDR3, the DNA is TGTGCCAGTAGTATCGACAGGGAAGGGAATTATGGCTACACCTTC.

This sequence joins TRBV7-9 and TRBJ2-7; D is uncertain. The CDR3 length is 11 residues. Per germline, CDR1 SEHNR and CDR2 FQNEAQ (reference sequence). V was pared by 1 base and J by 7 bases, with 5 bases between. As DNA, the CDR3 is TGTGCCAGCAGCTTAGTGAGGGAGCAGTACTTC. Its protein product is CASSLVREQYF.

V usage is TRBV28 and J usage is TRBJ2-3; D is unclear. V lost 3 bases to trimming and J lost 4 bases, with 5 bases between them. The CDR3 totals 12 residues. Germline V gene sequence: CDR1 MDHEN, CDR2 SYDVKM. The CDR3 nucleotides are TGTGCCAGCAGTTTCTGGCCAGATACGCAGTATTTT. As protein: CASSFWPDTQYF. Drawing the rest from reference TRBV28 and TRBJ2-3, the complete variable domain is DVKVTQSSRYLVKRTGEKVFLECVQDMDHENMFWYRQDPGLGLRLIYFSYDVKMKEKGDIPEGYSVSREKKERFSLILESASTNQTSMYLCASSFWPDTQYFGPGTRLTVL.

V and J are TRBV4-2 and TRBJ2-7, with D uncertain. CDR3 length: 14 amino acids. V was cut by 1 base and J by 2 bases, with 9 bases left in between. Germline CDR1 and CDR2: LGHNA and YNFKEQ. This chain's CDR3 is CASSQVRLAYEQYF. In nucleotides, the CDR3 is TGTGCCAGCAGCCAAGTCCGCCTAGCCTACGAGCAGTACTTC.

Here the CDR3 reads CASTEVRYGYTF. For the CDR3, the DNA is TGTGCCAGCACCGAGGTCCGCTATGGCTACACCTTC. This chain connects TRBV6-1 to TRBJ1-2; no reliable D call. CDR3 length: 12 residues. CDR1 is MNHNS, CDR2 SASEGT, per germline. V gave up 7 bases and J gave up 4 bases, with 10 bases separating them.

This clone has just a few counts. The rearrangement joins TRBV2 to TRBJ2-3, with 15 bases identical to TRBD2. Germline CDR1 SNHLY, CDR2 FYNNEI. The length of the CDR3 is 17 residues. The ends lost 6 bases at V and 5 bases at J; junction bases unmatched: 9. The CDR3 nucleotides are TGTGCCAGCAGGATAGGACTAGCGGGGGGGCAGGGAGATACGCAGTATTTT. Translation gives CASRIGLAGGQGDTQYF. The whole variable domain, filled in from reference TRBV2 and TRBJ2-3, reads EPEVTQTPSHQVTQMGQEVILRCVPISNHLYFYWYRQILGQKVEFLVSFYNNEISEKSEIFDDQFSVERPDGSNFTLKIRSTKLEDSAMYFCASRIGLAGGQGDTQYFGPGTRLTVL.

In its sample, this clone was seen a few times. This sequence joins TRBV27 and TRBJ2-7, with 7 nucleotides matching TRBD1. V gave up 5 bases and J gave up 0 bases; unmatched junction bases: 7. CDR1 is MNHEY, CDR2 SMNVEV, per germline (reference sequence). The CDR3 length is 15 residues. The chain's CDR3 is CASSPGTADSYEQYF. In nucleotides, the CDR3 is TGTGCCAGCAGTCCCGGGACAGCCGACTCCTACGAGCAGTACTTC.

The rearrangement joins TRBV19 to TRBJ2-5; 12 bases are shared with TRBD2. Germline CDR1 and CDR2: LNHDA and SQIVND (reference sequence). This CDR3 region has 15 residues. V was pared by 6 bases and J by 5 bases, with 7 bases of the junction left unmatched. CDR3 amino acids: CASSRLAGAHETQYF. CDR3 nucleotides: TGTGCCAGTAGCCGACTAGCGGGAGCCCATGAGACCCAGTACTTC.

V is TRBV5-1 and J is TRBJ2-7; 8 positions agree with TRBD1. The germline CDR1 and CDR2 sequences are SGHRS and YFSETQ. Unmatched junction bases numbered 2, after V lost 3 bases and J lost 0 bases. The CDR3 has 14 amino acids. CDR3 loop: CASSWGQDSYEQYF. The CDR3 DNA follows: TGCGCCAGCAGCTGGGGACAGGACTCCTACGAGCAGTACTTC.

The chain uses TRBV6-6 and TRBJ1-1, with TRBD1 matching 7 bases. CDR3 size: 12 residues. Per the germline V gene, CDR1 is MNHNY and CDR2 is SVGAGI (reference sequence). The trim removed 6 bases at V and 8 bases at J, leaving 6 bases unmatched. This CDR3 reads CASSQGVREAFF. The CDR3 DNA reads TGTGCCAGCAGCCAGGGGGTGCGGGAAGCTTTCTTT.

This clone was recorded only once. At one of its ends the junction is not consistent with the germline gene, which may arise from a read error. The V and J genes are TRBV7-7 and TRBJ2-3; 7 bases align to TRBD2. The CDR3 sequence is 20 residues long. Germline V CDR1 and CDR2: SSHAT, FNYEAQ (reference sequence). The CDR3 loop is CASSLGGVSFVGGQRDTQYF. The DNA of the CDR3 is TGTGCTAGCAGCTTAGGCGGAGTCTCGTTTGTGGGAGGGCAAAGAGATACGCAGTATTTT.

The CDR3 coding sequence is TGTGCCAGCAGCTTTACAGGGAACTGGGGAAACACCATATATTTT. Its translation is CASSFTGNWGNTIYF. J is TRBJ1-3 and V is TRBV7-9; D may be TRBD1 (6 bases). Trimming took 3 bases from V and 4 from J, leaving 13 bases between them. Germline CDR1 reads SEHNR; CDR2 reads FQNEAQ (reference sequence). There are 15 residues in the CDR3.